The next 22 T cell receptor beta chains were all read from a single sample in a study of blood T cell repertoires in COVID-19. Clones were read by immunoSEQ multiplex PCR, and TCRdb kept only the in-frame ones, dropping some. The data contain a few hundred thousand clones, 80% to 90% of them seen just once; the ten biggest clones take up roughly 8%. Sample: PBMCs or T cells enriched from blood (not recorded which). Receptor source: a woman aged 55-70 years who had recovered from COVID-19.

Note on this clone: One junction end disagrees with the germline gene, perhaps due to a read error. This chain connects TRBV15 to TRBJ1-1, with 9 positions matching TRBD1. Germline V lookup: CDR1 LNHNV, CDR2 YYDKDF (reference sequence). This CDR3 has 14 amino acids. The chain's CDR3 is CATSREGTGTSTQF. DNA for the CDR3: TGTGCCACCAGCAGAGAGGGGACAGGGACGTCTACTCAATTT.

This rearrangement joins TRBV5-1 to TRBJ1-4; 8 positions agree with TRBD1. The CDR3 sequence is 16 residues long. Germline V lookup: CDR1 SGHRS, CDR2 YFSETQ. J gave up 2 bases and V 4 bases, and 7 bases lay outside the gene matches. CDR3 loop: CASSLGQGGTNEKLFF. The CDR3 bases are TGCGCCAGCAGCCTCGGACAGGGAGGGACTAATGAAAAACTGTTTTTT.

The chain combines TRBV4-1 with TRBJ1-3; D might be TRBD1 (5 bases). V was shortened by 1 base and J by 2 bases, with 9 bases between the two germline ends. Germline V gene data show CDR1 as MGHRA and CDR2 as YSYEKL. The CDR3 has 15 residues. This CDR3 reads CASSQVTGTGNTIYF. CDR3 bases: TGCGCCAGCAGCCAAGTTACAGGAACTGGAAACACCATATATTTT.

V and J are TRBV4-1 and TRBJ2-2; a possible D gene is TRBD2 (5 bases). With 0 bases removed from V and 5 bases from J, the gap between germline ends came to 7 bases. This CDR3 comprises 14 residues. Looked up from germline, CDR1 is MGHRA and CDR2 is YSYEKL. DNA of the CDR3: TGCGCCAGCAGCCAAGAGGCGGGTACCGGGGAGCTGTTTTTT. It yields the protein CASSQEAGTGELFF.

This chain uses TRBV7-9 with TRBJ1-4, with no clear D. CDR1 SEHNR and CDR2 FQNEAQ come from the germline V gene (reference sequence). Between the trimmed V and J ends, which lost 6 bases and 5 bases, there was a span of 13 bases. The length of the CDR3 is 14 residues. The CDR3 spells CASSSRDPNEKLFF. The CDR3 DNA is TGTGCCAGCAGTAGCCGGGATCCGAATGAAAAACTGTTTTTT.

The chain links TRBV9 to TRBJ2-2, with D unresolved. The length of the CDR3 is 14 residues. V lost 9 bases and J 2 bases, leaving 14 bases between the germline ends. CDR1 and CDR2 (germline): SGDLS, YYNGEE. The CDR3 loop reads CATRPDFNTGELFF. The CDR3 DNA sequence: TGTGCCACCCGCCCAGACTTTAACACCGGGGAGCTGTTTTTT.

This clone was counted once. This chain joins TRBV18 and TRBJ1-1; TRBD1 matches at 8 bases. The junction had 6 bases not matched to a gene; V was cut back by 6 bases and J by 0 bases. Germline CDR1 and CDR2: KGHSH and LQKENI. This CDR3 spans 15 amino acids. The CDR3 is CASSRTGNMNTEAFF. The CDR3 DNA sequence: TGTGCCAGCTCGAGGACAGGGAACATGAACACTGAAGCTTTCTTT.

V usage is TRBV6-5 and J usage is TRBJ2-5; TRBD2 matches 13 bases. The CDR3 has 15 amino acids. The germline CDR1 and CDR2 sequences are MNHEY and SVGAGI. The V and J ends lost 7 bases and 5 bases, in that order; junction bases with no gene match: 7. CDR3 in amino acids: CASTLTSGGFETQYF. CDR3 DNA: TGTGCCAGCACTTTGACTAGCGGGGGGTTTGAGACCCAGTACTTC.

The genes are TRBV5-1 and TRBJ2-7, with 9 bases identical to TRBD1. Germline loops: CDR1 SGHRS, CDR2 YFSETQ. This CDR3 has 13 amino acids. Germline trimming cut 7 bases from V and 3 bases from J; bases unmatched to any gene: 5. Written as DNA, the CDR3 is TGCGCCAGCGGCAGGGACAGGGTCTACGAGCAGTACTTC. This translates into CASGRDRVYEQYF.

The chain couples TRBV3-1 (or the pseudogene TRBV3-2) to TRBJ1-6, with D uncertain. The CDR3 extends over 13 amino acids. V shed 2 bases and J shed 7 bases, with 6 bases lying between them. CDR1 and CDR2 (germline): LGHDT, YNNKEL (reference sequence). CDR3 residues: CASSQNMNSPLHF. The CDR3 bases are TGTGCCAGCAGCCAAAATATGAATTCACCCCTCCACTTT.

This clone was seen repeatedly, ten times or more. The chain joins TRBV7-6 to TRBJ1-5; 7 positions match TRBD1. Germline CDR1 is SGHVS and CDR2 is FNYEAQ. With 1 base clipped from V and 4 bases from J, the junction kept 10 bases outside the gene matches. The CDR3 loop spans 17 amino acids. The CDR3 DNA reads as TGTGCCAGCAGCTTAGAGGGCAGGGGGGCTACTAATCAGCCCCAGCATTTT. Its translation is CASSLEGRGATNQPQHF.

The chain has TRBV27 and TRBJ1-1; D perhaps matches TRBD1 (5 bases). The ends were cut back, 3 bases at V and 6 bases at J, with 14 bases in the middle. Per germline, CDR1 MNHEY and CDR2 SMNVEV (reference sequence). The CDR3 is 14 amino acids. The CDR3 DNA sequence: TGTGCCAGCAGTTTCGGCGGGGGTTTGGCTGAAGCTTTCTTT. It specifies CASSFGGGLAEAFF.

Regarding this clone: This same CDR3 is encoded by further DNA sequences in the sample. The V gene is TRBV6-5, the J gene TRBJ1-2, with 9 nucleotides matching TRBD1. CDR1 is MNHEY and CDR2 is SVGAGI in the germline V gene. Losses at the gene ends were 6 bases for V and 4 bases for J; bases not matched to a gene: 6. This CDR3 is built from 14 residues. The CDR3 sequence is CASSLGQGSYGYTF. The CDR3 DNA sequence: TGTGCCAGCAGCCTAGGACAGGGGAGCTATGGCTACACCTTC.

The CDR3 DNA sequence: TGCGCCAGCAGCTTGGAGCGGGGAAGGGGGGAAGCTTTCTTT. Protein: CASSLERGRGEAFF. The J gene is TRBJ1-1, the V gene TRBV5-1, with a tentative D call TRBD1 (6 bases). Trimming removed 0 bases from V and 8 bases from J, with 14 bases in between. Germline CDR1 reads SGHRS; CDR2 reads YFSETQ. The CDR3 is made up of 14 amino acids. The full variable domain, rest sourced from reference TRBV5-1 and TRBJ1-1, is KAGVTQTPRYLIKTRGQQVTLSCSPISGHRSVSWYQQTPGQGLQFLFEYFSETQRNKGNFPGRFSGRQFSNSRSEMNVSTLELGDSALYLCASSLERGRGEAFFGQGTRLTVV.

The chain joins TRBV6-5 to TRBJ1-2; D may be TRBD1 (5 bases). The CDR3 is 14 amino acids. Per the germline V gene, CDR1 is MNHEY and CDR2 is SVGAGI. Trimming left V 5 bases short and J 1 base short, with 11 bases between. CDR3 amino acids: CASSQDTNNYGYTF. CDR3 bases: TGTGCCAGCAGTCAGGACACGAATAACTATGGCTACACCTTC.

In this sample, this clone turned up a few times. The CDR3 region has the DNA TGTGCCAGCAGTGATCTTAAGAACACTGAAGCTTTCTTT. It translates to CASSDLKNTEAFF. The chain recombines TRBV2 with TRBJ1-1; D ambiguous. The CDR3 sequence is 13 residues long. The V gene lost 3 bases and the J gene lost 1 base, with 6 bases spanning the gap. Germline V gene sequence: CDR1 SNHLY, CDR2 FYNNEI.

The CDR3 protein is CATSAGTGWAGELFF. Here the CDR3 DNA reads TGTGCCACCAGTGCCGGGACAGGCTGGGCCGGGGAGCTGTTTTTT. This chain connects TRBV24-1 to TRBJ2-2, with TRBD1 matching 8 bases. The V gene's germline CDR1 is KGHDR and CDR2 SFDVKD. With 5 bases clipped from V and 6 bases from J, the junction kept 7 bases outside the gene matches. This CDR3 spans 15 amino acids.

This chain connects TRBV5-1 to TRBJ2-1; D is perhaps TRBD1 (6 bases). This CDR3 contains 15 residues. CDR1 and CDR2 from the germline V gene are SGHRS and YFSETQ. V was trimmed by 0 bases and J by 9 bases, leaving 16 bases between them. The CDR3 loop is CASSLVGQGGGEQFF. The CDR3, as DNA: TGCGCCAGCAGCTTGGTGGGACAAGGAGGTGGTGAGCAGTTCTTC.

This clone was observed a few times. The chain employs TRBV4-1 and TRBJ2-2, with TRBD1 as a possible D gene (6 bases). The CDR3 covers 16 residues. Trimming pared 1 base from V and 5 bases from J, leaving 14 bases between. CDR1 is MGHRA, CDR2 YSYEKL, per germline. For the CDR3, the DNA is TGCGCCAGCAGCCAAGGGTTCCAGGGGAGAACCGGGGAGCTGTTTTTT. Encoded protein: CASSQGFQGRTGELFF.

The J gene is TRBJ1-1, the V gene TRBV10-3; TRBD1 is a possible D gene (6 bases). Germline V gene lookup returns CDR1 ENHRY and CDR2 SYGVKD. The CDR3 has 12 residues. V was cut by 6 bases and J by 12 bases, with 17 bases left in between. The CDR3 DNA is TGTGCCATCAGCCCCGGACAGCTCTTCCCTTTCTTT. Encoded protein: CAISPGQLFPFF.

Only one count was recorded for this clone. The V gene is TRBV19, the J gene TRBJ2-5, with 7 bases lining up with TRBD1. Germline V gene lookup returns CDR1 LNHDA and CDR2 SQIVND (reference sequence). CDR3 size: 15 residues. Trimming at V came to 3 bases and at J to 4 bases, leaving 8 bases not matched to a gene. CDR3 DNA: TGTGCCAGTAGTATTAGGGGGCAAGGGGTAGAGACCCAGTACTTC. Residues: CASSIRGQGVETQYF.

This sequence joins TRBV28 and TRBJ2-3, with 7 bases fitting TRBD2. The V and J ends lost 10 bases and 8 bases, in that order; junction bases with no gene match: 15. Germline V gene data show CDR1 as MDHEN and CDR2 as SYDVKM. The CDR3 covers 14 residues. This CDR3 is CATSLGWGGGTQYF. CDR3 nucleotides: TGTGCCACCTCCCTAGGATGGGGCGGGGGTACGCAGTATTTT.